This T cell receptor beta chain was identified in a study of T cells in Graves' hyperthyroidism and ophthalmopathy. General study points: With a median lead of 6.5 months before onset, the model predicted ophthalmopathy. A 13 V-J signature model discriminated ophthalmopathy versus stable hyperthyroidism. Most clonotypes expanded in the thyroid (above 0.001) were also present in blood.

A note on this clonotype: The target antigen is unknown.

Germline V gene sequence: CDR1 DFQATT, CDR2 SNEGSKA (reference sequence). The CDR3 runs 15 residues. V lost 5 bases to trimming and J lost 5 bases; unmatched junction nucleotides: 14. RNA transcripts were the template for amplifying TCR beta CDR3 regions. The HTBI primer set served for first-round RT-PCR of the TCR CDR3. TCRdb independently ran MiXCR on the multiplex PCR reads; one entry per CDR3 protein. There are 200,000 to 300,000 distinct CDR3 sequences in the sample; roughly a quarter occur only once, and 35% lies in the top ten. The cohort's ophthalmopathy patients, a group with duration under 3 months, had a Clinical Activity Score of at least 3 and a NOSPECS grade of at least 4.

The gene calls are TRBV20-1 and TRBJ2-5, with 7 bases aligning to TRBD2. Material for sequencing was blood. The sequence derives from a woman aged 40 to 50 with Graves' ophthalmopathy. The CDR3 sequence is CSAPFWGRAVETQYF. The DNA for the CDR3 is TGCAGTGCTCCTTTTTGGGGGAGGGCCGTTGAGACCCAGTACTTC.